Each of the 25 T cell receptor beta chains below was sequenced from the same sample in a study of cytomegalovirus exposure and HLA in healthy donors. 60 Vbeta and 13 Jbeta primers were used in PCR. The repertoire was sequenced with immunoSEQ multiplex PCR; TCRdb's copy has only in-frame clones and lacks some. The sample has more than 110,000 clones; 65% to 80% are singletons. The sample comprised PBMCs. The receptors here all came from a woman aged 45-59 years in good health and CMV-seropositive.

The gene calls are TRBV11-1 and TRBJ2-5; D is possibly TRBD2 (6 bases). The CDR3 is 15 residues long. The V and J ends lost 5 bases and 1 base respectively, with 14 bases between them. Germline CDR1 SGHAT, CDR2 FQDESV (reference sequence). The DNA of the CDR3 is TGTGCCAGCAGCCCCGGGACTTCGCTCCAAGAGACCCAGTACTTC. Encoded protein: CASSPGTSLQETQYF. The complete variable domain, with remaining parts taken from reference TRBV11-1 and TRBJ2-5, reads EAEVAQSPRYKITEKSQAVAFWCDPISGHATLYWYRQILGQGPELLVQFQDESVVDDSQLPKDRFSAERLKGVDSTLKIQPAELGDSAMYLCASSPGTSLQETQYFGPGTRLLVL.

The CDR3 nucleotides read TGTGCCAGCAGCTTAGAGACGGACAGGGGTAAGGATGAAAAACTGTTTTTT. This gives the protein CASSLETDRGKDEKLFF. The rearrangement joins TRBV11-3 to TRBJ1-4, with 9 bases matching TRBD1. The V and J ends lost 0 bases and 6 bases, in that order; junction bases with no gene match: 8. Germline loops: CDR1 SGHNT, CDR2 YENEEA. This CDR3 has 17 amino acids.

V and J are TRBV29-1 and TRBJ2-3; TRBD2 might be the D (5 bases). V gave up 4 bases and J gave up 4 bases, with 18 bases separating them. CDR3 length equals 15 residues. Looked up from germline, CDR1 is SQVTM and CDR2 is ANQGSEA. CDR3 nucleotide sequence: TGCAGCGTTGTTGTGACCCCGGCGGAGGCAGATACGCAGTATTTT. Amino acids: CSVVVTPAEADTQYF.

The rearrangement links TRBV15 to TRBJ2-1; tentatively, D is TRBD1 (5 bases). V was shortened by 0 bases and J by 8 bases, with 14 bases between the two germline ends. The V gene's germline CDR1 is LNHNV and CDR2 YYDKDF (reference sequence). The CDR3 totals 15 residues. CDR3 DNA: TGTGCCACCAGCAGAGATCTCGTCCAGGGCCATGAGCAGTTCTTC. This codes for CATSRDLVQGHEQFF.

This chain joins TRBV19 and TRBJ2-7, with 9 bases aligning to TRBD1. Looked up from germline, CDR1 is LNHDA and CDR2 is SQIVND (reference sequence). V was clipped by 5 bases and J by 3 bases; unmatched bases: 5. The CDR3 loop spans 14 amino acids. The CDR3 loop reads CASSPGQGIYEQYF. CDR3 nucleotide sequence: TGTGCCAGTAGTCCCGGACAGGGGATCTACGAGCAGTACTTC.

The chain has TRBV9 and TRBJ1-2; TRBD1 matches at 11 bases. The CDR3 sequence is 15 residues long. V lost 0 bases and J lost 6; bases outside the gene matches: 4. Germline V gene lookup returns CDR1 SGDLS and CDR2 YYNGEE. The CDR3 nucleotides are TGTGCCAGCAGCGTAGGGGACAGGGGGTTCAATGGCTACACCTTC. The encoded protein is CASSVGDRGFNGYTF.

The CDR3 loop reads CASSPSSQFTEQYF. In DNA, the CDR3 is TGTGCCAGCTCACCCTCGTCCCAGTTTACAGAGCAGTACTTC. This sequence joins TRBV18 and TRBJ2-7, with unresolved D. V was pared by 3 bases and J by 7 bases, with 16 bases between. Germline loops: CDR1 KGHSH, CDR2 LQKENI. The CDR3 runs to 14 residues. Full variable domain (outside the CDR3, taken from reference TRBV18 and TRBJ2-7): NAGVMQNPRHLVRRRGQEARLRCSPMKGHSHVYWYRQLPEEGLKFMVYLQKENIIDESGMPKERFSAEFPKEGPSILRIQQVVRGDSAAYFCASSPSSQFTEQYFGPGTRLTVT.

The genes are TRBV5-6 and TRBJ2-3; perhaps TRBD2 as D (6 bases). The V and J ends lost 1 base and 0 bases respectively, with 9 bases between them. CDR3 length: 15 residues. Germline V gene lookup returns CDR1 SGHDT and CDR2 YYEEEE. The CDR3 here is CASSLRGTSTDTQYF. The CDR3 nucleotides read TGTGCCAGCAGCTTGCGGGGGACTAGCACAGATACGCAGTATTTT.

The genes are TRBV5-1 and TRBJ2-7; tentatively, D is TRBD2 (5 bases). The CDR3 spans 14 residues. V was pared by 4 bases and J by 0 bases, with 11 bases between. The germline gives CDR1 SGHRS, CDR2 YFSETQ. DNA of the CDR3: TGCGCCAGCAGCCTAAGCGGCTTCTCCTACGAGCAGTACTTC. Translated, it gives CASSLSGFSYEQYF.

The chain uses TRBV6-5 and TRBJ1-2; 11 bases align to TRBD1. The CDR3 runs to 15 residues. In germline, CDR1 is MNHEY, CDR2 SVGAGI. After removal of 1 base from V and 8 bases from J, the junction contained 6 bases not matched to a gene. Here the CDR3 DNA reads TGTGCCAGCAGTTACTTCGGACAGGGGGCGGTCGGCTACACCTTC. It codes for CASSYFGQGAVGYTF.

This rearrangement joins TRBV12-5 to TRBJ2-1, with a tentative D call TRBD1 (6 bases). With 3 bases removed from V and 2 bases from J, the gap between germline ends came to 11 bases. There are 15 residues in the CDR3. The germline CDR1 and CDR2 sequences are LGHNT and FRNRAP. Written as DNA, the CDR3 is TGTGCTAGTGGTTTACAGGGTCGCACCTACAATGAGCAGTTCTTC. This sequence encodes CASGLQGRTYNEQFF.

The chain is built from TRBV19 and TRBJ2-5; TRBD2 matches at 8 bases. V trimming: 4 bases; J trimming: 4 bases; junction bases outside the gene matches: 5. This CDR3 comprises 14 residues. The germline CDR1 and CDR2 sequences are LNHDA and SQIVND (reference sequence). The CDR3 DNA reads TGTGCCAGTAGTAGTGGACTAGCAATAGAGACCCAGTACTTC. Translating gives CASSSGLAIETQYF. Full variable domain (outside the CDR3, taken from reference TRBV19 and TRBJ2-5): DGGITQSPKYLFRKEGQNVTLSCEQNLNHDAMYWYRQDPGQGLRLIYYSQIVNDFQKGDIAEGYSVSREKKESFPLTVTSAQKNPTAFYLCASSSGLAIETQYFGPGTRLLVL.

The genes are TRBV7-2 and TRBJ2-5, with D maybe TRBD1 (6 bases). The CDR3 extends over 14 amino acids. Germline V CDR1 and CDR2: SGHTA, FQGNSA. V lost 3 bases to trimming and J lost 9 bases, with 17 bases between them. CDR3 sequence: CASSLGLQPGAQYF. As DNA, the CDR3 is TGTGCCAGCAGCTTGGGCCTACAACCAGGGGCCCAGTACTTC.

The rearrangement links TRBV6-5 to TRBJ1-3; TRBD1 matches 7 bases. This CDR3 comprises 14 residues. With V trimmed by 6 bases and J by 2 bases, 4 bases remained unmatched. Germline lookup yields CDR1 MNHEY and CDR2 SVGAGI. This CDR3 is CASSKGTAGNTIYF. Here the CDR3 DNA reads TGTGCCAGCAGCAAGGGGACAGCTGGAAACACCATATATTTT.

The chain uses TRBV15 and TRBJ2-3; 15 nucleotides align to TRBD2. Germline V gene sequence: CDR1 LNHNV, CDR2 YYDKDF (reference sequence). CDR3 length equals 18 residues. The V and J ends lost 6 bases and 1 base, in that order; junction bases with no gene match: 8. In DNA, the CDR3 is TGTGCCACCAGACACGGACTAGCGGGGGGGCCCCGCACAGATACGCAGTATTTT. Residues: CATRHGLAGGPRTDTQYF.

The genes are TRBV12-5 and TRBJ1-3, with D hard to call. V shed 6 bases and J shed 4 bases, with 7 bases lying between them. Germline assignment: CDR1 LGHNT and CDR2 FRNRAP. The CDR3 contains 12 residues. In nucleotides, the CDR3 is TGTGCTAGTGGCTTACGGGGAAACACCATATATTTT. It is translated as CASGLRGNTIYF. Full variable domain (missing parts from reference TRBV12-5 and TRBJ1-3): DARVTQTPRHKVTEMGQEVTMRCQPILGHNTVFWYRQTMMQGLELLAYFRNRAPLDDSGMPKDRFSAEMPDATLATLKIQPSEPRDSAVYFCASGLRGNTIYFGEGSWLTVV.

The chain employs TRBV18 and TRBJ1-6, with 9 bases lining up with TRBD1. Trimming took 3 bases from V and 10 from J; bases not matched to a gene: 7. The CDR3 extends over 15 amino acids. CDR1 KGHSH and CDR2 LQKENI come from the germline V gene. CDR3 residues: CASSPIQGAGSPLHF. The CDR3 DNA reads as TGTGCCAGCTCACCCATACAGGGGGCAGGATCACCCCTCCACTTT. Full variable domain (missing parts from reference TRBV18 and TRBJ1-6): NAGVMQNPRHLVRRRGQEARLRCSPMKGHSHVYWYRQLPEEGLKFMVYLQKENIIDESGMPKERFSAEFPKEGPSILRIQQVVRGDSAAYFCASSPIQGAGSPLHFGNGTRLTVT.

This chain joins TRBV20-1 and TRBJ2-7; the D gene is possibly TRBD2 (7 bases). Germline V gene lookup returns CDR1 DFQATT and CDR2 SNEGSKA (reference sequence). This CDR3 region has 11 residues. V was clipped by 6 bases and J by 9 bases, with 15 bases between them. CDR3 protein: CSAKGGGRQYF. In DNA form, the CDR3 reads TGCAGTGCCAAGGGGGGGGGTAGGCAGTACTTC.

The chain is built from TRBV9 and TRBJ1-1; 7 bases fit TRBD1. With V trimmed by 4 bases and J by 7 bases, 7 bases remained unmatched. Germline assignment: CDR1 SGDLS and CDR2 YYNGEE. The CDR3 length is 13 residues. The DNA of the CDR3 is TGTGCCAGCAGCTCACGACAGGGTGATGAAGCTTTCTTT. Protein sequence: CASSSRQGDEAFF.

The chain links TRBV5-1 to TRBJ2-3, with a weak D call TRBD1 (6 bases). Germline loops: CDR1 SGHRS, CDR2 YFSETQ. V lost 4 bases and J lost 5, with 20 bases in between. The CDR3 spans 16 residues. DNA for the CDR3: TGCGCCAGCAGCAAGGGGACATTCGTAGCAGGAGATACGCAGTATTTT. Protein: CASSKGTFVAGDTQYF.

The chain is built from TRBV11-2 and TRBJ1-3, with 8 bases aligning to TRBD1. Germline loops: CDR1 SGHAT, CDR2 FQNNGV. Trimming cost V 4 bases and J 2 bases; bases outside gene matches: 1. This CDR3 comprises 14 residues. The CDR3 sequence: CASSSQGAGNTIYF. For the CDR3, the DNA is TGTGCCAGCAGCTCACAGGGGGCTGGAAACACCATATATTTT.

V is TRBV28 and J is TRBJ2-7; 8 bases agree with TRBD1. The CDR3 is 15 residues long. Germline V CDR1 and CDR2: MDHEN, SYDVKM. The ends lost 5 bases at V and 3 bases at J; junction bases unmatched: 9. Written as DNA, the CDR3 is TGTGCCAGCAGTCCTCAAGGGACAGGCCTCTACGAGCAGTACTTC. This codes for CASSPQGTGLYEQYF.

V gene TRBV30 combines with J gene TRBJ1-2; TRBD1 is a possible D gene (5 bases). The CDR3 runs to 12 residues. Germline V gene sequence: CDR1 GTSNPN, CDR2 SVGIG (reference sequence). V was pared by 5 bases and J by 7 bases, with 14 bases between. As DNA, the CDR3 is TGTGCCTGGCGCTTCGGGCAGGGTGGCTACACCTTC. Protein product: CAWRFGQGGYTF.

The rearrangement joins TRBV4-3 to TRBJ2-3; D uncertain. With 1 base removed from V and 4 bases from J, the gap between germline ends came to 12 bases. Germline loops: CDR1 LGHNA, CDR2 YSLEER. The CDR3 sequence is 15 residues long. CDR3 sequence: CASSQGNNNPDTQYF. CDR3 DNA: TGCGCCAGCAGCCAAGGCAACAACAACCCAGATACGCAGTATTTT.

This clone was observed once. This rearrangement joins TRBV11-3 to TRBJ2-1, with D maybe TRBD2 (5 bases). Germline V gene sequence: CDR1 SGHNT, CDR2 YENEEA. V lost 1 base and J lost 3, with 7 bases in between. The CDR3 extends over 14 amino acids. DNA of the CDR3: TGTGCCAGCAGCTTAGGCGGGTACTACAATGAGCAGTTCTTC. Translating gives CASSLGGYYNEQFF.